Listed here are 2 T cell receptor beta chains from one sample, sequenced in a study of cytomegalovirus exposure and HLA in healthy donors (dated by TCRdb to about 2017). Library preparation employed the immunoSEQ multiplex PCR assay. The multiplex PCR relied on a mix of 60 forward primers for TCR Vbeta segments and 13 reverse primers for TCR Jbeta segments. The source is immuneACCESS, and TCRdb retained only in-frame sequences with V and J called. Part of the clones is not carried over; for the studies checked, unresolved V genes explain less than half of this, and the remainder is unexplained. The sample table records 100,000 to 120,000 clones; about 61% of these occur just once. The top ten constitute over 6.5% of the sample. Sequencing was done on a sample of PBMCs. Every receptor here comes from a man aged 18 to 30 in good health and CMV-seropositive.

The V call is TRBV5-1, the J call TRBJ2-7; the D gene is possibly TRBD2 (6 bases). Germline CDR1 reads SGHRS; CDR2 reads YFSETQ. The CDR3 sequence is 14 residues long. V was trimmed by 4 bases and J by 2 bases, leaving 13 bases between them. The CDR3 DNA follows: TGCGCCAGCAGCGTGGGACTGTCCACCTACGAGCAGTACTTC. Translation: CASSVGLSTYEQYF.

J is TRBJ2-3 and V is TRBV5-6, with D possibly being TRBD2 (5 bases). Germline CDR1 is SGHDT and CDR2 is YYEEEE. The CDR3 has 16 residues. The V gene lost 1 base and the J gene lost 3 bases, with 15 bases spanning the gap. The CDR3 loop is CASSLLGGPRTDTQYF. CDR3 DNA: TGTGCCAGCAGCTTGTTAGGCGGGCCAAGGACAGATACGCAGTATTTT.